This T cell receptor beta chain was profiled in a study of blood T cell repertoires in COVID-19. Background on the study: Acute-phase and convalescent COVID-19 samples originated in the United States, Italy and Spain.

V shed 6 bases and J 3 bases; nucleotides not matched to a gene: 5. Germline CDR1 and CDR2: SGHVS and FQNEAQ. The CDR3 length is 13 residues. TCRdb's table, derived via immunoSEQ multiplex PCR, lists solely in-frame clones and lacks some. The table lists 95,000 to 150,000 clones, 80% of them singletons. Material for sequencing was peripheral blood. This receptor was obtained from a human donor in a cohort sampled during active COVID-19. This chain links TRBV7-8 with TRBJ2-7; 7 nucleotides match TRBD1. The CDR3 sequence is CASRYGTDYEQYF. CDR3 coding DNA: TGTGCCAGCAGATATGGGACAGACTACGAGCAGTACTTC. Looking up the rest from reference TRBV7-8 and TRBJ2-7 gives the full variable domain: GAGVSQSPRYKVAKRGQDVALRCDPISGHVSLFWYQQALGQGPEFLTYFQNEAQLDKSGLPSDRFFAERPEGSVSTLKIQRTQQEDSAVYLCASRYGTDYEQYFGPGTRLTVT.